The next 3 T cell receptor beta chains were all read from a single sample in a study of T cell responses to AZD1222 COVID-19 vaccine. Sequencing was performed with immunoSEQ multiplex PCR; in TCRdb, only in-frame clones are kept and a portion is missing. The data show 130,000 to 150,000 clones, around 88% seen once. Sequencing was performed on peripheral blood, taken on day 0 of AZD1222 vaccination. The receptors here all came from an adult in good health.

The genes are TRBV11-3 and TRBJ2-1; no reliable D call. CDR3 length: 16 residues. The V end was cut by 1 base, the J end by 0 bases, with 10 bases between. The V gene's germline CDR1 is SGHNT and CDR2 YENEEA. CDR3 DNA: TGTGCCAGCAGCTTAGGCGATTCGGGCTCCTACAATGAGCAGTTCTTC. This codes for CASSLGDSGSYNEQFF.

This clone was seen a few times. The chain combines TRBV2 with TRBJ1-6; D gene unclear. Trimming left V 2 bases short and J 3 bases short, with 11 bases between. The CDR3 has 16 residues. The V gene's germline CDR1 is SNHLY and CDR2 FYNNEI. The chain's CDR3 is CASSESGRNYNSPLHF. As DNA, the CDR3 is TGTGCCAGCAGTGAAAGCGGACGGAACTATAATTCACCCCTCCACTTT.

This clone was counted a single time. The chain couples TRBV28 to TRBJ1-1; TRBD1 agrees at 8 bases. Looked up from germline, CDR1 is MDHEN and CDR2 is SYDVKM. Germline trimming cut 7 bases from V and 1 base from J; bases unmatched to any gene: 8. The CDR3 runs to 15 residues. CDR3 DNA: TGTGCCAGCACCGCCTGGACAGGGAAGAACACTGAAGCTTTCTTT. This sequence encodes CASTAWTGKNTEAFF.